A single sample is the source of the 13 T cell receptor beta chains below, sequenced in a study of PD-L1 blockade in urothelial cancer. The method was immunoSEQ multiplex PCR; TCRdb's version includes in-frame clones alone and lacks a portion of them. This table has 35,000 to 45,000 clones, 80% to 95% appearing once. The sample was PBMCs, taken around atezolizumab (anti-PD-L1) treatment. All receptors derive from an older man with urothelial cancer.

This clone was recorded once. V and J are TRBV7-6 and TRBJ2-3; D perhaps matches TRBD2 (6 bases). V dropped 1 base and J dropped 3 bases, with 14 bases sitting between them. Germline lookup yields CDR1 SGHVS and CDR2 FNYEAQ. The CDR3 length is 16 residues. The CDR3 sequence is CASSLVPGLTTDTQYF. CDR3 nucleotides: TGTGCCAGCAGCTTAGTGCCGGGACTTACAACAGATACGCAGTATTTT.

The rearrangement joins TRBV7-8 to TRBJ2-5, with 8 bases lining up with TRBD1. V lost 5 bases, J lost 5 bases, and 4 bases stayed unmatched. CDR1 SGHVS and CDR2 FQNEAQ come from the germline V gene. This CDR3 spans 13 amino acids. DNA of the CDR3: TGTGCCAGCAGCCTTGACAGGGGCGAGACCCAGTACTTC. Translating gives CASSLDRGETQYF.

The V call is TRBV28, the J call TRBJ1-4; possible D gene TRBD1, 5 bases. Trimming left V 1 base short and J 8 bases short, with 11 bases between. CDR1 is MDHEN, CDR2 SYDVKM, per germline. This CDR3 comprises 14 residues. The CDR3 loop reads CASSLYAGREKLFF. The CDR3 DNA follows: TGTGCCAGCAGTTTATATGCAGGGAGGGAAAAACTGTTTTTT.

CDR3 amino acids: CAWVPQQGGSTDTQYF. The DNA for the CDR3 is TGTGCCTGGGTCCCTCAACAAGGGGGTAGCACAGATACGCAGTATTTT. This sequence joins TRBV30 and TRBJ2-3; D possibly corresponds to TRBD1 (6 bases). V was trimmed by 5 bases and J by 0 bases, leaving 18 bases between them. This CDR3 has 16 residues. The V gene's germline CDR1 is GTSNPN and CDR2 SVGIG (reference sequence).

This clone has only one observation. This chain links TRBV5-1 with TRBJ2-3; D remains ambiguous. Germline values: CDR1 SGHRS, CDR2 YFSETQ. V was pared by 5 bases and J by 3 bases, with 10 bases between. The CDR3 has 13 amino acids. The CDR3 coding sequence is TGCGCCAGCAGTGAACCGGTGACAGATACGCAGTATTTT. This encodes CASSEPVTDTQYF. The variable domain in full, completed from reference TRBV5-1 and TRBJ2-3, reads KAGVTQTPRYLIKTRGQQVTLSCSPISGHRSVSWYQQTPGQGLQFLFEYFSETQRNKGNFPGRFSGRQFSNSRSEMNVSTLELGDSALYLCASSEPVTDTQYFGPGTRLTVL.

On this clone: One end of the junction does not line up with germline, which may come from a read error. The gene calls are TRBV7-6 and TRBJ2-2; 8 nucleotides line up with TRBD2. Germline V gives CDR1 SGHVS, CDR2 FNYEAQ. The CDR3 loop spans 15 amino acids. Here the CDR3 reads CASSEQRGASGQWIF. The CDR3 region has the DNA TGTGCCAGCAGCGAACAAAGAGGGGCTAGCGGGCAGTGGATTTTT.

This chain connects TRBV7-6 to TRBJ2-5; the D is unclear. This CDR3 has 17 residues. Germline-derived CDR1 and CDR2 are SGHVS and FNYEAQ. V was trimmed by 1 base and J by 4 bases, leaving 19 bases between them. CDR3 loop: CASSLGLLPIRGETQYF. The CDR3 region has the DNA TGTGCCAGCAGCTTAGGGTTGCTACCCATCCGTGGAGAGACCCAGTACTTC.

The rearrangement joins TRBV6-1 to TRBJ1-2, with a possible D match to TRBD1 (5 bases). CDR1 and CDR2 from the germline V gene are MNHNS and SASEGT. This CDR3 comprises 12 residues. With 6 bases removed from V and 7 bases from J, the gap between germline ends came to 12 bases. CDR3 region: CASSITGGGYTF. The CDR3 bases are TGTGCCAGCAGCATTACCGGGGGTGGCTACACCTTC.

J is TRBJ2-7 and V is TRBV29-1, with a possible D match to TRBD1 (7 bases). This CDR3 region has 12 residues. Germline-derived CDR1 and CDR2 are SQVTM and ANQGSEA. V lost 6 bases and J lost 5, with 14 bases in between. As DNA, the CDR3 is TGCAGCGTAGAGACAGGGAGGAACGAGCAGTACTTC. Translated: CSVETGRNEQYF.

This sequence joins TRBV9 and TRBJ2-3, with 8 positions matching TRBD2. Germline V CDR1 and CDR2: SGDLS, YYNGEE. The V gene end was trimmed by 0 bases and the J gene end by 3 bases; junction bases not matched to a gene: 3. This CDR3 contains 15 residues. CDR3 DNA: TGTGCCAGCAGCGTAGCGGGAGGGTTAACAGATACGCAGTATTTT. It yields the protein CASSVAGGLTDTQYF.

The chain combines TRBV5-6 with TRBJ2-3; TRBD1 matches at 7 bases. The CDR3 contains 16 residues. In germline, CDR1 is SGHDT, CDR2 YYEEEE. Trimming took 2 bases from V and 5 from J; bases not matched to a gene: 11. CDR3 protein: CASSFYFRTGRDTQYF. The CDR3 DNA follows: TGTGCCAGCAGCTTTTATTTTCGGACAGGTCGAGATACGCAGTATTTT.

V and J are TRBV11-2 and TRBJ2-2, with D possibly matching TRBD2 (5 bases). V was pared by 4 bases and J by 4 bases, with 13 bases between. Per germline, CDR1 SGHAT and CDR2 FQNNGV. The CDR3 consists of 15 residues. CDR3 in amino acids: CASSSKEARTGELFF. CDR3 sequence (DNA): TGTGCCAGCAGCTCCAAGGAGGCCCGCACCGGGGAGCTGTTTTTT.

The CDR3 DNA follows: TGTGCCAGCAGCTCCCAACGATGGGCAAACACCATATATTTT. Amino acid sequence: CASSSQRWANTIYF. V usage is TRBV28 and J usage is TRBJ1-3, with unresolved D. The CDR3 loop spans 14 amino acids. Germline loops: CDR1 MDHEN, CDR2 SYDVKM. V lost 6 bases to trimming and J lost 6 bases, with 15 bases between them. The complete variable domain, with remaining parts taken from reference TRBV28 and TRBJ1-3, reads DVKVTQSSRYLVKRTGEKVFLECVQDMDHENMFWYRQDPGLGLRLIYFSYDVKMKEKGDIPEGYSVSREKKERFSLILESASTNQTSMYLCASSSQRWANTIYFGEGSWLTVV.